The 32 T cell receptor beta chains given below trace back to one sample, sequenced in a study of T cell changes during pregnancy in multiple sclerosis. Sequencing used immunoSEQ multiplex PCR; TCRdb keeps in-frame clones, though not all of them. Among some 28,000 clones listed, just over 90% were seen once. The sequences come from CD4+ T cells from peripheral blood mononuclear cells, collected after pregnancy. Receptors were obtained from a female donor with multiple sclerosis, enrolled in a pregnancy study.

The gene calls are TRBV18 and TRBJ1-1; unclear D gene. V shed 4 bases and J shed 1 base, with 7 bases lying between them. Germline values: CDR1 KGHSH, CDR2 LQKENI. CDR3 length: 13 residues. The CDR3: CASSLRQNTEAFF. As DNA, the CDR3 is TGTGCCAGCTCACTACGACAGAACACTGAAGCTTTCTTT.

CDR3 loop: CASSAGLAGYEQYF. The CDR3 bases are TGCGCCAGCAGCGCGGGACTAGCGGGGTACGAGCAGTACTTC. The chain links TRBV10-1 to TRBJ2-7; 13 positions match TRBD2. The CDR3 contains 14 residues. V was clipped by 6 bases and J by 4 bases; unmatched bases: 3. CDR1 is WNHNN, CDR2 SYGVQD, per germline (reference sequence).

V usage is TRBV7-2 and J usage is TRBJ1-1, with D unresolved. The CDR3 extends over 13 amino acids. CDR1 and CDR2 (germline): SGHTA, FQGNSA. The germline V and J ends were trimmed by 3 bases and 3 bases, with 8 bases remaining between them. The CDR3 DNA sequence: TGTGCCAGCAGCTTTGGAGGGTACACTGAAGCTTTCTTT. This encodes CASSFGGYTEAFF. Looking up the rest from reference TRBV7-2 and TRBJ1-1 gives the full variable domain: GAGVSQSPSNKVTEKGKDVELRCDPISGHTALYWYRQSLGQGLEFLIYFQGNSAPDKSGLPSDRFSAERTGGSVSTLTIQRTQQEDSAVYLCASSFGGYTEAFFGQGTRLTVV.

The CDR3 loop reads CAISPLPSGTDTQYF. In DNA form, the CDR3 reads TGTGCCATCAGCCCTTTGCCGAGCGGCACAGATACGCAGTATTTT. The rearrangement joins TRBV10-3 to TRBJ2-3; D remains ambiguous. The length of the CDR3 is 15 residues. V lost 6 bases and J lost 1, with 14 bases in between. Germline V CDR1 and CDR2: ENHRY, SYGVKD.

This rearrangement joins TRBV6-4 to TRBJ2-2; weak D call: TRBD1 (6 bases). Trimming stripped 5 bases from V and 5 bases from J, with 9 bases between. The CDR3 covers 13 residues. From germline, CDR1 is MRHNA and CDR2 SNTAGT. As DNA, the CDR3 is TGTGCCAGCAGTTTCCAGGGGACCGGGGAGCTGTTTTTT. It translates to CASSFQGTGELFF.

The V gene is TRBV4-2, the J gene TRBJ1-1, with D possibly TRBD1 on 5 matching bases. Germline-derived CDR1 and CDR2 are LGHNA and YNFKEQ. V lost 1 base and J lost 3, with 12 bases in between. The CDR3 is 15 amino acids. CDR3 DNA sequence: TGTGCCAGCAGCCAAGCGCAGGGAAGCTACACTGAAGCTTTCTTT. Translating gives CASSQAQGSYTEAFF.

The chain recombines TRBV4-1 with TRBJ2-2; 8 positions agree with TRBD2. Germline CDR1 reads MGHRA; CDR2 reads YSYEKL. V dropped 4 bases and J dropped 2; count of bases not matched to a gene: 6. This CDR3 contains 16 residues. CDR3 region: CASSLPAGGNTGELFF. Here the CDR3 DNA reads TGCGCCAGCAGCCTCCCGGCGGGGGGAAACACCGGGGAGCTGTTTTTT.

V is TRBV6-5 and J is TRBJ1-1; 8 bases agree with TRBD1. The CDR3 runs to 16 residues. Trimming took 6 bases from V and 0 from J; bases not matched to a gene: 9. Germline CDR1 and CDR2: MNHEY and SVGAGI. CDR3 protein: CASRYRDRTMNTEAFF. The DNA for the CDR3 is TGTGCCAGCAGATACCGGGACAGGACTATGAACACTGAAGCTTTCTTT.

This chain links TRBV5-4 with TRBJ2-3; 9 bases map to TRBD1. Germline loops: CDR1 SGHNT, CDR2 YYREEE (reference sequence). V lost 0 bases and J lost 3; bases outside the gene matches: 8. This CDR3 comprises 17 residues. CDR3 loop: CASSLAGGQGQTDTQYF. The CDR3 DNA sequence: TGTGCCAGCAGCTTGGCCGGCGGACAGGGGCAGACAGATACGCAGTATTTT. Looking up the rest from reference TRBV5-4 and TRBJ2-3 gives the full variable domain: ETGVTQSPTHLIKTRGQQVTLRCSSQSGHNTVSWYQQALGQGPQFIFQYYREEENGRGNFPPRFSGLQFPNYSSELNVNALELDDSALYLCASSLAGGQGQTDTQYFGPGTRLTVL.

The chain joins TRBV2 to TRBJ2-2, with D hard to call. The CDR3 spans 14 residues. Deletions cut 0 bases from V and 5 bases from J, with 7 bases between. Per germline, CDR1 SNHLY and CDR2 FYNNEI. In DNA form, the CDR3 reads TGTGCCAGCAGTGAAGCGCTACGGACCGGGGAGCTGTTTTTT. It specifies CASSEALRTGELFF.

This clone has just one count. The rearrangement joins TRBV5-4 to TRBJ1-4; weak D call: TRBD1 (5 bases). The CDR3 runs to 14 residues. V shed 0 bases and J shed 4 bases, with 7 bases lying between them. Germline lookup yields CDR1 SGHNT and CDR2 YYREEE (reference sequence). The CDR3 DNA follows: TGTGCCAGCAGCTTGGGGGGCGATAATGAAAAACTGTTTTTT. As protein: CASSLGGDNEKLFF.

V and J are TRBV7-2 and TRBJ1-1; a possible D gene is TRBD1 (5 bases). CDR1 and CDR2 from the germline V gene are SGHTA and FQGNSA. Trimming stripped 5 bases from V and 1 base from J, with 14 bases between. There are 15 residues in the CDR3. For the CDR3, the DNA is TGTGCCAGCAGCAGGAGCCGGGACTCGAACACTGAAGCTTTCTTT. It translates to CASSRSRDSNTEAFF.

This sequence joins TRBV7-9 and TRBJ2-1; 7 nucleotides align to TRBD2. There are 15 residues in the CDR3. The junction had 4 bases not matched to a gene; V was cut back by 2 bases and J by 3 bases. Per the germline V gene, CDR1 is SEHNR and CDR2 is FQNEAQ (reference sequence). The CDR3 is CASSLLAGDYNEQFF. In nucleotides, the CDR3 is TGTGCCAGCAGCTTACTCGCGGGGGACTACAATGAGCAGTTCTTC.

This rearrangement joins TRBV5-5 to TRBJ1-3, with a tentative D call TRBD1 (5 bases). Trimming took off 7 bases at V and 0 bases at J, with 11 bases between the two ends. This CDR3 comprises 14 residues. The V gene's germline CDR1 is SGHKS and CDR2 YYEKEE (reference sequence). Here the CDR3 reads CASHRQTSGNTIYF. The CDR3, as DNA: TGTGCCAGCCATAGACAGACCTCTGGAAACACCATATATTTT. The entire variable domain, with the rest obtained from reference TRBV5-5 and TRBJ1-3, is as follows: DAGVTQSPTHLIKTRGQQVTLRCSPISGHKSVSWYQQVLGQGPQFIFQYYEKEERGRGNFPDRFSARQFPNYSSELNVNALLLGDSALYLCASHRQTSGNTIYFGEGSWLTVV.

V usage is TRBV18 and J usage is TRBJ1-5, with 9 positions matching TRBD1. This CDR3 region has 15 residues. V gave up 6 bases and J gave up 7 bases; unmatched junction bases: 10. Germline V gene lookup returns CDR1 KGHSH and CDR2 LQKENI. The CDR3 region is CASSLTGGGQQPQHF. CDR3 nucleotide sequence: TGTGCCAGCTCGCTCACAGGGGGCGGACAACAGCCCCAGCATTTT.

The chain is built from TRBV19 and TRBJ2-5, with D perhaps TRBD1 (6 bases). This CDR3 has 14 amino acids. Trimming stripped 6 bases from V and 0 bases from J, with 11 bases between. Germline loops: CDR1 LNHDA, CDR2 SQIVND (reference sequence). The DNA for the CDR3 is TGTGCCAGTAGGGACAGCCACCACCAAGAGACCCAGTACTTC. The encoded protein is CASRDSHHQETQYF. Filled out from reference TRBV19 and TRBJ2-5, the complete variable domain reads DGGITQSPKYLFRKEGQNVTLSCEQNLNHDAMYWYRQDPGQGLRLIYYSQIVNDFQKGDIAEGYSVSREKKESFPLTVTSAQKNPTAFYLCASRDSHHQETQYFGPGTRLLVL.

The chain joins TRBV5-6 to TRBJ2-7; D not certain. V was pared by 4 bases and J by 2 bases, with 10 bases between. CDR1 and CDR2 (germline): SGHDT, YYEEEE. The CDR3 totals 13 residues. The CDR3 nucleotides read TGTGCCAGCAGCACAGACCGAGCCTACGAGCAGTACTTC. It yields the protein CASSTDRAYEQYF.

In its sample, this clone was seen once. The rearrangement links TRBV7-9 to TRBJ1-1; TRBD1 matches at 8 bases. The CDR3 length is 15 residues. Losses at the gene ends were 5 bases for V and 1 base for J; bases not matched to a gene: 6. The germline V gene encodes CDR1 SEHNR and CDR2 FQNEAQ (reference sequence). The chain's CDR3 is CASSRIGTGNTEAFF. The CDR3 DNA reads TGTGCCAGCAGCCGTATCGGGACAGGGAACACTGAAGCTTTCTTT.

As concerns this clone: A read error may produce the germline difference seen at one junction end. This sequence joins TRBV2 and TRBJ2-7; a possible D gene is TRBD2 (5 bases). The CDR3 consists of 12 residues. Germline V gene sequence: CDR1 SNHLY, CDR2 FYNNEI. CDR3 in DNA: TGTGCCAGCAGTGAAGTCCCAACCCCGAGGGACTTC. This encodes CASSEVPTPRDF.

This clone was counted a few times. The rearrangement links TRBV5-1 to TRBJ1-1, with 7 bases aligning to TRBD1. This CDR3 spans 17 amino acids. Germline-derived CDR1 and CDR2 are SGHRS and YFSETQ. Unmatched junction bases numbered 15, after V lost 6 bases and J lost 1 base. This chain's CDR3 is CASNPRTGTTENTEAFF. CDR3 bases: TGCGCCAGCAATCCGCGGACAGGTACCACGGAGAACACTGAAGCTTTCTTT.

This sequence joins TRBV10-1 and TRBJ2-7; unclear D gene. This CDR3 has 12 residues. Trimming removed 8 bases at V and 0 bases at J, with 8 bases between. Per the germline V gene, CDR1 is WNHNN and CDR2 is SYGVQD (reference sequence). Written as DNA, the CDR3 is TGCGCCAGCTCCGGTAGCTCCTACGAGCAGTACTTC. Protein: CASSGSSYEQYF.

The V and J genes are TRBV5-1 and TRBJ1-1; possible D gene TRBD1, 6 bases. The V gene lost 4 bases and the J gene lost 2 bases, with 15 bases spanning the gap. The CDR3 covers 15 residues. CDR1 is SGHRS, CDR2 YFSETQ, per germline. The CDR3 nucleotides read TGCGCCAGCAGCCCGCCGAAGGACAGAAACACTGAAGCTTTCTTT. Its translation: CASSPPKDRNTEAFF.

Only one count was recorded for this clone. The genes are TRBV18 and TRBJ2-7; the D is unclear. The CDR3 is made up of 13 amino acids. Germline V gene lookup returns CDR1 KGHSH and CDR2 LQKENI. Between the trimmed V and J ends, which lost 2 bases and 3 bases, there was a span of 8 bases. CDR3 DNA sequence: TGTGCCAGCTCACCAGCGGCAAACTACGAGCAGTACTTC. It is translated as CASSPAANYEQYF.

The rearrangement uses TRBV7-9 and TRBJ2-1, with 11 bases lining up with TRBD2. This CDR3 is built from 17 residues. Germline values: CDR1 SEHNR, CDR2 FQNEAQ (reference sequence). V dropped 7 bases and J dropped 2; count of bases not matched to a gene: 10. CDR3 sequence: CASIQAETSGAYNEQFF. CDR3 DNA: TGTGCCAGCATCCAGGCGGAGACTAGCGGGGCCTACAATGAGCAGTTCTTC.

This chain links TRBV5-1 with TRBJ2-3; tentative D call: TRBD2 (5 bases). CDR1 SGHRS and CDR2 YFSETQ come from the germline V gene. Trimming shortened V by 4 bases and J by 0 bases, and 18 bases separated the two germline ends. This CDR3 comprises 17 residues. The CDR3 DNA reads TGCGCCAGCAGCCCGGGCGGCCTAGCAAAGAGCACAGATACGCAGTATTTT. The encoded protein is CASSPGGLAKSTDTQYF.

V usage is TRBV11-2 and J usage is TRBJ2-5, with D possibly matching TRBD2 (6 bases). The CDR3 has 15 residues. Between the trimmed V and J ends, which lost 5 bases and 5 bases, there was a span of 18 bases. CDR1 is SGHAT, CDR2 FQNNGV, per germline. CDR3 protein: CASSRGGGGVETQYF. The CDR3 DNA follows: TGTGCCAGCAGCCGCGGAGGAGGAGGGGTGGAGACCCAGTACTTC. Full variable domain (remainder filled in from reference TRBV11-2 and TRBJ2-5): EAGVAQSPRYKIIEKRQSVAFWCNPISGHATLYWYQQILGQGPKLLIQFQNNGVVDDSQLPKDRFSAERLKGVDSTLKIQPAKLEDSAVYLCASSRGGGGVETQYFGPGTRLLVL.

The chain joins TRBV2 to TRBJ2-5; 9 positions match TRBD2. The end of the DNA aligns better with TRBJ2-7, so the J call may be wrong. Germline V gene data show CDR1 as SNHLY and CDR2 as FYNNEI. This CDR3 is built from 14 residues. In nucleotides, the CDR3 is TGTGCCAGCAGTATAGCGGGAGTCTGGTACGAGCAGTACTTC. It codes for CASSIAGVWYEQYF.

V gene TRBV4-2 combines with J gene TRBJ2-1; TRBD1 aligns across 12 bases. The ends lost 1 base at V and 8 bases at J; junction bases unmatched: 9. CDR3 length equals 17 residues. Germline-derived CDR1 and CDR2 are LGHNA and YNFKEQ. The CDR3 DNA reads TGTGCCAGCAGCCAAGTTTACCAGGGGACAGGGGGCGATGAGCAGTTCTTC. It specifies CASSQVYQGTGGDEQFF.

The V call is TRBV18, the J call TRBJ2-1; D gene uncertain. From germline, CDR1 is KGHSH and CDR2 LQKENI. V was shortened by 4 bases and J by 2 bases, with 12 bases between the two germline ends. This CDR3 is built from 15 residues. In DNA form, the CDR3 reads TGTGCCAGCTCACTTAGCCCTGAGACCTACAATGAGCAGTTCTTC. As protein: CASSLSPETYNEQFF.

This chain links TRBV27 with TRBJ1-1; possibly TRBD1 for D (6 bases). The germline V gene has CDR1 MNHEY and CDR2 SMNVEV (reference sequence). Trimming cost V 6 bases and J 0 bases, with 11 bases left between them. CDR3 length: 14 residues. The CDR3 loop is CASRFGQLNTEAFF. The CDR3 DNA sequence: TGTGCCAGCAGGTTTGGACAGCTGAACACTGAAGCTTTCTTT.

The chain employs TRBV7-2 and TRBJ1-5; no clear D. The ends were cut back, 1 base at V and 4 bases at J, with 11 bases in the middle. The CDR3 spans 15 residues. Germline V gene sequence: CDR1 SGHTA, CDR2 FQGNSA. The CDR3: CASSLEAGNNQPQHF. In DNA form, the CDR3 reads TGTGCCAGCAGCTTAGAGGCGGGGAATAATCAGCCCCAGCATTTT.

V usage is TRBV4-2 and J usage is TRBJ1-6, with D hard to call. CDR3 length: 15 residues. V dropped 1 base and J dropped 7 bases, with 11 bases sitting between them. The germline V gene encodes CDR1 LGHNA and CDR2 YNFKEQ. The CDR3 is CASSQGTSKNSPLHF. As DNA, the CDR3 is TGTGCCAGCAGCCAAGGGACTAGTAAAAATTCACCCCTCCACTTT.